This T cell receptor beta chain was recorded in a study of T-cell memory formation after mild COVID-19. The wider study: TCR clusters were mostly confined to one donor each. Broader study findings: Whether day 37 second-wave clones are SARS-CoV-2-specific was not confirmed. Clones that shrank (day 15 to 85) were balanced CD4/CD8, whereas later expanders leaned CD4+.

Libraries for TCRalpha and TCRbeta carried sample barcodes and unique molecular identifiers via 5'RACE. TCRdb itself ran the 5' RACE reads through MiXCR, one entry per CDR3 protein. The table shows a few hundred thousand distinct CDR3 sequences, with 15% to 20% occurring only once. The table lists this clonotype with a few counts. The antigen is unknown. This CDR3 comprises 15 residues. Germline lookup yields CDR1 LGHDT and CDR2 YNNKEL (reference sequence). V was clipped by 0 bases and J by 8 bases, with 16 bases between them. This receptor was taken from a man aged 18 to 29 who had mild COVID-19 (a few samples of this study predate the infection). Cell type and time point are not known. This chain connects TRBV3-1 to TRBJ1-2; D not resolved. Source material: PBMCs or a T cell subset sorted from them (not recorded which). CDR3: CASSQEPAKLQGYTF. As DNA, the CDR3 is TGTGCCAGCAGCCAAGAGCCCGCCAAGTTGCAGGGCTACACCTTC. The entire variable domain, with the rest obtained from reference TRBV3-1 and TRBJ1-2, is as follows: DTAVSQTPKYLVTQMGNDKSIKCEQNLGHDTMYWYKQDSKKFLKIMFSYNNKELIINETVPNRFSPKSPDKAHLNLHINSLELGDSAVYFCASSQEPAKLQGYTFGSGTRLTVV.